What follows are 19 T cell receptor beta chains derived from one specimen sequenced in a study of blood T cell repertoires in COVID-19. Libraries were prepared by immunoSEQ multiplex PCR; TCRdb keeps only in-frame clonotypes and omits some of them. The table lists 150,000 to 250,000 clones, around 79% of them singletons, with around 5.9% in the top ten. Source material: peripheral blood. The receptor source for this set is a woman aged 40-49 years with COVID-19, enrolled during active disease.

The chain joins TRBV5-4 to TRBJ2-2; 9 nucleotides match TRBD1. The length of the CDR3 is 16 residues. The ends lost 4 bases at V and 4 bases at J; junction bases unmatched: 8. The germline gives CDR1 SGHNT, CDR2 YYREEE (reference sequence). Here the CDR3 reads CASSAWTGAGTGELFF. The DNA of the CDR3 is TGTGCCAGCAGCGCGTGGACAGGGGCGGGCACCGGGGAGCTGTTTTTT. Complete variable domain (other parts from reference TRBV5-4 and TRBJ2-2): ETGVTQSPTHLIKTRGQQVTLRCSSQSGHNTVSWYQQALGQGPQFIFQYYREEENGRGNFPPRFSGLQFPNYSSELNVNALELDDSALYLCASSAWTGAGTGELFFGEGSRLTVL.

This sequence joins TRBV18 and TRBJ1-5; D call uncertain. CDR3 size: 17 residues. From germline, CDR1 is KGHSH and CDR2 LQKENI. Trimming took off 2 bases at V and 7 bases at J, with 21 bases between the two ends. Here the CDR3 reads CASSPNRPDTGGQPQHF. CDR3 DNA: TGTGCCAGCTCACCAAACCGCCCCGACACTGGAGGCCAGCCCCAGCATTTT.

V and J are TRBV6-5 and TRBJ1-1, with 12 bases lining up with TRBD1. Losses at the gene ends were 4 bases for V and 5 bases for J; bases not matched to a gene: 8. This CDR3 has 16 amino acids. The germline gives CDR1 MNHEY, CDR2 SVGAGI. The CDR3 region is CASSSFGTGGRTEAFF. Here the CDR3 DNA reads TGTGCCAGCAGTTCCTTCGGGACAGGGGGCAGAACTGAAGCTTTCTTT.

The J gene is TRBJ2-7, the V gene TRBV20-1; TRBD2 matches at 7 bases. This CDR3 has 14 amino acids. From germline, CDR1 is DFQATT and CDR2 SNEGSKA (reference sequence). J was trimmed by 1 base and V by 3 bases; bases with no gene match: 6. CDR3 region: CSASLASGSYEQYF. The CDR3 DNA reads TGCAGTGCTAGTTTGGCTAGCGGATCCTACGAGCAGTACTTC.

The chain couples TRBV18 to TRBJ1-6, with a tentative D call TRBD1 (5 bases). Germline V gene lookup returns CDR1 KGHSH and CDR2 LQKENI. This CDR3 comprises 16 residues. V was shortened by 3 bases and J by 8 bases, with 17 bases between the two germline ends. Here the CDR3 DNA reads TGTGCCAGCTCACCCAGGCAGGGTGCCATAGATTCACCCCTCCACTTT. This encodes CASSPRQGAIDSPLHF. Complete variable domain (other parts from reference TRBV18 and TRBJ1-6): NAGVMQNPRHLVRRRGQEARLRCSPMKGHSHVYWYRQLPEEGLKFMVYLQKENIIDESGMPKERFSAEFPKEGPSILRIQQVVRGDSAAYFCASSPRQGAIDSPLHFGNGTRLTVT.

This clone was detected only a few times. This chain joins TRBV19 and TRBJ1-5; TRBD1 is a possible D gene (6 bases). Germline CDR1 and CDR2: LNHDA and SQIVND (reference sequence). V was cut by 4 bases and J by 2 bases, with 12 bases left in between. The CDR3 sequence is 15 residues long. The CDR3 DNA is TGTGCCAGTAGTACTCTCCGACAGGGCAATCAGCCCCAGCATTTT. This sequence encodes CASSTLRQGNQPQHF.

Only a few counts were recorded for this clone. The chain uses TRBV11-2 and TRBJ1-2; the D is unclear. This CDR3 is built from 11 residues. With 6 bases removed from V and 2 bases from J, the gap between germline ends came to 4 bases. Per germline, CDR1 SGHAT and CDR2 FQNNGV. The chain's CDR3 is CASRLNYGYTF. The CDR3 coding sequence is TGTGCCAGCAGACTGAACTATGGCTACACCTTC.

For the CDR3, the DNA is TGTGCCAGCAGCCACAATCCGGGACAGGGCAACCAAGAGACCCAGTACTTC. This encodes CASSHNPGQGNQETQYF. The J gene is TRBJ2-5, the V gene TRBV7-6, with 9 bases that match TRBD1. V lost 5 bases and J lost 0; bases outside the gene matches: 10. The CDR3 runs 17 residues. Germline V gene data show CDR1 as SGHVS and CDR2 as FNYEAQ.

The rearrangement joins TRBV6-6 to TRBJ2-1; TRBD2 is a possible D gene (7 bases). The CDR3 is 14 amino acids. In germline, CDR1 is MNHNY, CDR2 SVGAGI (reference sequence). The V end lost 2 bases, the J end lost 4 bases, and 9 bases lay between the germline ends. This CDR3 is CASSYGRGYNEQFF. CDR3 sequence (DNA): TGTGCCAGCAGTTACGGGAGGGGGTACAATGAGCAGTTCTTC.

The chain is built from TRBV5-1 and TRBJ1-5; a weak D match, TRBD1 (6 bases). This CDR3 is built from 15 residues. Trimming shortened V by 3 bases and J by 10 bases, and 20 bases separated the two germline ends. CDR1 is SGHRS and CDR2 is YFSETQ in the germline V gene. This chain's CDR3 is CASSWSPGATNPQHF. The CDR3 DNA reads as TGCGCCAGCAGCTGGAGCCCAGGGGCAACCAATCCCCAGCATTTT. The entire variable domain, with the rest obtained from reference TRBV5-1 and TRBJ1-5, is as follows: KAGVTQTPRYLIKTRGQQVTLSCSPISGHRSVSWYQQTPGQGLQFLFEYFSETQRNKGNFPGRFSGRQFSNSRSEMNVSTLELGDSALYLCASSWSPGATNPQHFGDGTRLSIL.

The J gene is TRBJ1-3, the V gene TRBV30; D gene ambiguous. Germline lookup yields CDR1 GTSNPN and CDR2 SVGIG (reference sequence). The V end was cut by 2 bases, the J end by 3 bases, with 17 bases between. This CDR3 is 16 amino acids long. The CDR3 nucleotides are TGTGCCTGGAGTCCCACCTCGGGAAGGTTTGGAAACACCATATATTTT. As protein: CAWSPTSGRFGNTIYF.

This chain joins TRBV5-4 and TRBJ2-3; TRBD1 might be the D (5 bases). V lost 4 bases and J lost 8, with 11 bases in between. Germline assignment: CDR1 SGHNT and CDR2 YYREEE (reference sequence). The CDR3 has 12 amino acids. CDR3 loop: CASSVPQGTQYF. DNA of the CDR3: TGTGCCAGCAGCGTCCCGCAGGGTACGCAGTATTTT.

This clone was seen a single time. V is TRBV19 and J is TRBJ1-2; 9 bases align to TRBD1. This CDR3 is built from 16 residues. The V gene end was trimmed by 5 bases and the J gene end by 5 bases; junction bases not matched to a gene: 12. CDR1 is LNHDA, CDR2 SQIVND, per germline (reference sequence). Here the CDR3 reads CASSSRGQGAFYGYTF. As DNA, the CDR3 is TGTGCCAGTAGTTCTCGGGGACAGGGCGCGTTTTATGGCTACACCTTC.

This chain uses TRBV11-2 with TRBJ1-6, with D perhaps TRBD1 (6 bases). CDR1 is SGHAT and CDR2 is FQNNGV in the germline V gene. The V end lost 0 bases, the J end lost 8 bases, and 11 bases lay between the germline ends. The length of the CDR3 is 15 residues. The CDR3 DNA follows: TGTGCCAGCAGCTTAGATGGGACAAATCATTCACCCCTCCACTTT. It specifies CASSLDGTNHSPLHF.

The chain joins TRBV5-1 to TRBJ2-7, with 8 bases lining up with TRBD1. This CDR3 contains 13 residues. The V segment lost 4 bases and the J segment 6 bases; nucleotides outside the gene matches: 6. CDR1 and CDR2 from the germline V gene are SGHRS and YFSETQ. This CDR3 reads CASSPQTGGEQYF. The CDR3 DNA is TGCGCCAGCAGCCCTCAAACAGGGGGCGAGCAGTACTTC.

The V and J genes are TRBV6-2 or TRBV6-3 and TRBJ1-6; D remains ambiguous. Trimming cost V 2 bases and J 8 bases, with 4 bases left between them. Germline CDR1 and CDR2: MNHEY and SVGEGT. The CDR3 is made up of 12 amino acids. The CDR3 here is CASSYRDSPLHF. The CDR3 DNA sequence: TGTGCCAGCAGTTACCGGGATTCACCCCTCCACTTT.

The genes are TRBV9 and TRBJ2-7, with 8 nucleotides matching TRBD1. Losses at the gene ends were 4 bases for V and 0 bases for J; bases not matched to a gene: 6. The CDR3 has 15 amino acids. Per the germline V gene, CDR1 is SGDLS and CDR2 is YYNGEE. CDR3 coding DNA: TGTGCCAGCAGCAAAGGACAGGGAGTCTCCTACGAGCAGTACTTC. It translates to CASSKGQGVSYEQYF.

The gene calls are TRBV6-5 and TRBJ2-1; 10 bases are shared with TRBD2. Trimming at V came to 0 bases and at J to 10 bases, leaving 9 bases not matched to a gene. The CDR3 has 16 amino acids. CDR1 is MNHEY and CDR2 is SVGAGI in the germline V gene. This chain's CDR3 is CASSYSIGLAGVEQFF. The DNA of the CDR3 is TGTGCCAGCAGTTACTCGATTGGTCTAGCGGGGGTGGAGCAGTTCTTC.

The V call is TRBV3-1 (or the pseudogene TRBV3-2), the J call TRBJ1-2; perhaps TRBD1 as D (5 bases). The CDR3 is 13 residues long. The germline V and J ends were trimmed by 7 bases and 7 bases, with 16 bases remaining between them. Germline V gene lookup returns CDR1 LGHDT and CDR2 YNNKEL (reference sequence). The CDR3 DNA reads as TGTGCCAGCACCTCCGGGCCGGGGGGTGGCTACACCTTC. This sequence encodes CASTSGPGGGYTF.